What follows is one T cell receptor beta chain and its context. Germline CDR1 is MDHEN and CDR2 is SYDVKM. V trimming: 5 bases; J trimming: 7 bases; junction bases outside the gene matches: 5. The CDR3 spans 15 residues. Only in-frame clones appear in the TCRdb table, and some are missing; sequencing was by immunoSEQ multiplex PCR. Of 240,000 or so clones in the sample, approximately 85% were seen once. The data belong to a study of blood T cell repertoires in COVID-19. This receptor was obtained from a woman in her 50s who had recovered from COVID-19. V is TRBV28 and J is TRBJ1-6; TRBD1 matches at 10 bases. Sequencing was performed on PBMCs or T cells enriched from blood (not recorded which). The CDR3 protein is CASSAAGQGNSPLHF. The DNA for the CDR3 is TGTGCCAGCAGTGCCGCGGGACAGGGGAATTCACCCCTCCACTTT.